Listed below are T cell receptor beta chains from one sample, sequenced in a study of shared clonotypes between healthy human individuals. Clones were read by immunoSEQ multiplex PCR, and TCRdb kept only the in-frame ones, dropping some. The profile shows over a million clones, 60% to 80% of them singletons. The sequenced sample consisted of memory CD4+ T cells sorted from blood. The receptors here all came from a man aged 18 to 30 in good health. CDR3s include the opening cysteine and the closing phenylalanine or tryptophan. The D gene is left open where the match is weak. Clone size is stated in some rows and not others, as once, few, many or a class when expanded.

clone_size	v_call	j_call	d_call	cdr3_aa	cdr3_nt
-	TRBV6-5	TRBJ1-2	-	CASKRTAGYGYTF	TGTGCCAGCAAGAGGACAGCCGGATATGGCTACACCTTC
-	TRBV19	TRBJ1-1	TRBD1	CASSPGQGPTEAFF	TGTGCCAGTAGTCCAGGACAGGGGCCCACTGAAGCTTTCTTT
few	TRBV5-4	TRBJ1-1	-	CASIRGGAVTEAFF	TGTGCCAGCATCCGGGGCGGGGCGGTCACTGAAGCTTTCTTT
-	TRBV7-2	TRBJ2-1	TRBD2	CASSPLAGGVNEQFF	TGTGCCAGCAGCCCACTAGCGGGAGGCGTCAATGAGCAGTTCTTC
-	TRBV5-4	TRBJ1-1	-	CASSLLGVMNTEAFF	TGTGCCAGCAGCTTGTTGGGGGTCATGAACACTGAAGCTTTCTTT
-	TRBV10-3	TRBJ2-7	-	CAISGGQVYEQYF	TGTGCCATCAGTGGGGGACAAGTATACGAGCAGTACTTC
-	TRBV18	TRBJ2-7	-	CASSPFRQEISYEQYF	TGTGCCAGCTCACCATTCCGCCAGGAGATCTCCTACGAGCAGTACTTC
-	TRBV19	TRBJ1-1	-	CASSISANTEAFF	TGTGCCAGTAGTATCTCTGCGAACACTGAAGCTTTCTTT
-	TRBV7-2	TRBJ1-3	-	CASSFSAGLDTIYF	TGTGCCAGCAGCTTCTCGGCAGGGCTAGACACCATATATTTT
-	TRBV29-1	TRBJ1-2	TRBD1	CSVRKDRGAGGYTF	TGCAGCGTTCGGAAGGACAGGGGTGCAGGTGGCTACACCTTC
-	TRBV5-8	TRBJ2-7	-	CASSPGTNSYEQYF	TGTGCCAGCAGCCCCGGGACCAACTCCTACGAGCAGTACTTC
-	TRBV5-1	TRBJ2-6	-	CASSSNRASVGANVLTF	TGCGCCAGCAGCTCGAACAGGGCAAGCGTGGGGGCCAACGTCCTGACTTTC
-	TRBV29-1	TRBJ2-3	-	CSVAGTLTDTQYF	TGCAGCGTCGCCGGGACCCTCACAGATACGCAGTATTTT
-	TRBV10-3	TRBJ1-2	-	CAISGSTGDYGYTF	TGTGCCATCAGTGGTTCAACGGGGGACTATGGCTACACCTTC
-	TRBV4-1	TRBJ2-7	-	CASSRKGGGAMSYEQYF	TGCGCCAGCAGCCGGAAAGGGGGGGGCGCAATGTCCTACGAGCAGTACTTC
-	TRBV28	TRBJ2-5	-	CASSVGPGPQETQYF	TGTGCCAGCAGTGTTGGACCGGGGCCTCAAGAGACCCAGTACTTC
once	TRBV13	TRBJ2-7	-	CASSSRQIPYEQYF	TGTGCCAGCAGCTCGCGACAGATACCCTACGAGCAGTACTTC
-	TRBV6-5	TRBJ1-1	-	CASSYSTLNTEAFF	TGTGCCAGCAGTTACTCGACACTGAACACTGAAGCTTTCTTT
few	TRBV7-8	TRBJ1-1	-	CASSSYMNTEAFF	TGTGCCAGCAGCTCCTACATGAACACTGAAGCTTTCTTT
-	TRBV9	TRBJ2-7	TRBD1	CASSAGGDYEQYF	TGTGCCAGTTCCGCAGGGGGCGACTACGAGCAGTACTTC
few	TRBV5-5	TRBJ1-1	-	CASSLVVGQNTEAFF	TGTGCCAGCAGCTTGGTTGTTGGCCAGAACACTGAAGCTTTCTTT
-	TRBV2	TRBJ1-6	TRBD1	CASSEGRQGGKSPLHF	TGTGCCAGCAGTGAAGGGCGACAGGGCGGAAAATCACCCCTCCACTTT
-	TRBV25-1	TRBJ1-6	-	CASSEQVYNSPLHF	TGTGCCAGCAGTGAGCAGGTCTATAATTCACCCCTCCACTTT
-	TRBV5-4	TRBJ1-4	-	CASSEDSYNEKLFF	TGTGCCAGCAGCGAGGACAGCTACAATGAAAAACTGTTTTTT
-	TRBV9	TRBJ1-2	TRBD1	CASSERTGGARGYTF	TGTGCCAGCAGCGAACGTACAGGGGGCGCAAGGGGCTACACCTTC
-	TRBV2	TRBJ2-7	-	CASSPDSGGSYEQYF	TGTGCCAGCAGCCCTGATAGCGGAGGGTCCTACGAGCAGTACTTC
many	TRBV7-2	TRBJ2-3	TRBD1	CASSLGTGFTDTQYF	TGTGCCAGCAGCTTAGGGACAGGTTTCACAGATACGCAGTATTTT
few	TRBV7-7	TRBJ2-5	TRBD1	CASSLRQGQETQYF	TGTGCTAGCAGCTTAAGACAGGGCCAAGAGACCCAGTACTTC
-	TRBV6-5	TRBJ1-2	-	CASSYSAGNYGYTF	TGTGCCAGCAGTTACTCGGCAGGGAATTATGGCTACACCTTC
-	TRBV5-1	TRBJ1-1	TRBD1	CASSWDRITEAFF	TGCGCCAGCAGCTGGGACAGGATCACTGAAGCTTTCTTT
-	TRBV11-2	TRBJ2-5	-	CASSVIGGKGVETQYF	TGTGCCAGCAGCGTCATAGGGGGAAAGGGAGTGGAGACCCAGTACTTC
-	TRBV18	TRBJ2-7	TRBD2	CASSPPGLAGEQYF	TGTGCCAGCTCACCACCGGGACTAGCGGGGGAGCAGTACTTC
-	TRBV6-5	TRBJ1-5	-	CASSSLGQPQHF	TGTGCCAGCAGTTCCTTAGGACAGCCCCAGCATTTT
-	TRBV2	TRBJ2-2	TRBD1	CASRGQGRTGELFF	TGTGCCAGCAGGGGACAGGGAAGGACCGGGGAGCTGTTTTTT
-	TRBV5-1	TRBJ1-1	-	CASSLGQGRMNTEAFF	TGCGCCAGCAGCTTGGGGCAGGGGAGGATGAACACTGAAGCTTTCTTT
-	TRBV9	TRBJ2-1	TRBD2	CASSPTPGVGGRAGDEQFF	TGTGCCAGCAGCCCCACCCCGGGAGTCGGCGGGAGGGCCGGGGATGAGCAGTTCTTC
-	TRBV2	TRBJ1-2	TRBD1	CASSVEGQGAGYTF	TGTGCCAGCAGTGTGGAGGGACAGGGGGCCGGCTACACCTTC
-	TRBV27	TRBJ2-7	TRBD2	CASRSSGVTYEQYF	TGTGCCAGCAGGAGTAGCGGGGTTACCTACGAGCAGTACTTC
-	TRBV5-1	TRBJ2-7	TRBD1	CASSREDREGYEQYF	TGCGCCAGCAGCCGCGAGGACAGGGAAGGCTACGAGCAGTACTTC
-	TRBV30	TRBJ1-2	-	CAWRVIGGDYYGYTF	TGTGCCTGGAGAGTGATAGGGGGGGACTACTATGGCTACACCTTC
few	TRBV15	TRBJ2-7	-	CATSRDILGEQYF	TGTGCCACCAGCAGGGACATCCTCGGGGAGCAGTACTTC
-	TRBV5-1	TRBJ2-3	-	CASSLPVKGPSTDTQYF	TGCGCCAGCAGCTTGCCAGTCAAGGGACCCAGCACAGATACGCAGTATTTT
-	TRBV5-1	TRBJ1-4	TRBD1	CASSLVTGEGKLFF	TGCGCCAGCAGCTTGGTGACAGGGGAGGGAAAACTGTTTTTT
-	TRBV6-5	TRBJ1-2	-	CASSPTGNYGYTF	TGTGCCAGCAGCCCAACAGGGAACTATGGCTACACCTTC
-	TRBV6-1	TRBJ2-5	-	CASAPSQETQYF	TGTGCCAGTGCTCCATCCCAAGAGACCCAGTACTTC